These T cell receptor beta chains were read from a single sample in a study of cytomegalovirus exposure and HLA in healthy donors. Sequenced by immunoSEQ multiplex PCR; TCRdb stores in-frame clones only, minus some. Counted here are 95,000 to 100,000 clones, around 86% occurring once; the ten biggest clones make up 3% to 4.5%. Sequencing was carried out using PBMCs. These receptors came from a female donor in good health and CMV-seropositive. Each CDR3 is given with its conserved first and last residue. A D gene is named only where the DNA matches it firmly. Expanded clones get a size class; other rows say once, few or many, or leave the size out.

D	size	V	J	CDR3	DNA
TRBD1	-	TRBV2	TRBJ1-2	CASSLQGMYGYTF	TGTGCCAGCAGTCTACAGGGGATGTATGGCTACACCTTC
TRBD1	-	TRBV15	TRBJ1-2	CATSRGDSWSGGYTF	TGTGCCACCAGCAGAGGGGACAGTTGGTCGGGTGGCTACACCTTC
-	few	TRBV6-1	TRBJ1-2	CASSASSAVPTDGYPF	TGTGCCAGCAGTGCCAGTTCTGCGGTTCCCACCGACGGCTACCCCTTC
TRBD2	-	TRBV29-1	TRBJ2-3	CSVELSLGRRPDTQYF	TGCAGCGTTGAATTATCTCTCGGGAGGCGTCCAGATACGCAGTATTTT
TRBD1	few	TRBV5-1	TRBJ2-5	CASSSGGTETQYF	TGCGCCAGCAGCTCAGGGGGCACTGAGACCCAGTACTTC
-	few	TRBV5-6	TRBJ1-4	CASSLGLNEKLFF	TGTGCCAGCAGCTTGGGTCTCAATGAAAAACTGTTTTTT
-	once	TRBV28	TRBJ1-2	CASGGYYGYTF	TGTGCCAGTGGGGGGTACTATGGCTACACCTTC
-	-	TRBV9	TRBJ2-7	CASSVAPGAYEQYF	TGTGCCAGCAGCGTAGCTCCAGGGGCCTACGAGCAGTACTTC
-	-	TRBV7-9	TRBJ1-3	CASNGHYSGNTIYF	TGTGCCAGCAACGGACACTACTCTGGAAACACCATATATTTT
-	-	TRBV5-1	TRBJ2-7	CASSYRSDNEQYF	TGCGCCAGCAGCTACCGGTCGGACAACGAGCAGTACTTC
-	few	TRBV19	TRBJ1-1	CASSIVEGSTEAFF	TGTGCCAGTAGTATAGTCGAGGGCTCCACTGAAGCTTTCTTT
-	-	TRBV7-6	TRBJ2-5	CASSAPSGLQETQYF	TGTGCCAGCAGCGCCCCAAGCGGACTACAAGAGACCCAGTACTTC
-	-	TRBV6-5	TRBJ2-7	CASSYSADSSYEQYF	TGTGCCAGCAGTTACTCGGCAGATTCTAGCTACGAGCAGTACTTC
TRBD2	-	TRBV5-1	TRBJ2-2	CASSPWTSGRTGELFF	TGCGCCAGCAGCCCCTGGACTAGCGGGAGGACCGGGGAGCTGTTTTTT
-	-	TRBV6-1	TRBJ2-3	CASSLTTGAVDTQYF	TGTGCCAGCAGCCTCACAACGGGAGCCGTAGATACGCAGTATTTT
-	-	TRBV19	TRBJ1-6	CASSIGEGSGNSPLHF	TGTGCCAGTAGTATAGGGGAGGGGTCGGGTAATTCACCCCTCCACTTT
-	few	TRBV28	TRBJ1-3	CASSSLNTIYF	TGTGCCAGCAGTTCTCTTAACACCATATATTTT
TRBD2	-	TRBV7-6	TRBJ2-3	CASTPGGRDTDTQYF	TGTGCCAGCACCCCGGGGGGGCGGGACACAGATACGCAGTATTTT
TRBD1	-	TRBV19	TRBJ1-2	CASSVRGHGYTF	TGTGCCAGTAGTGTCAGGGGGCATGGCTACACCTTC
TRBD1	-	TRBV2	TRBJ1-5	CASSPTGTNQPQHF	TGTGCCAGCAGTCCGACAGGGACCAATCAGCCCCAGCATTTT
TRBD2	-	TRBV19	TRBJ2-5	CASSIGPLLTTSGPAQETQYF	TGTGCCAGTAGTATAGGTCCCCTTCTTACGACTAGCGGCCCAGCCCAAGAGACCCAGTACTTC
-	-	TRBV4-2	TRBJ1-1	CASSQAEGGEAFF	TGTGCCAGCAGCCAAGCGGAGGGAGGTGAAGCTTTCTTT
-	-	TRBV11-3	TRBJ1-1	CASSLDRNTEAFF	TGTGCCAGCAGCCTGGACAGGAACACTGAAGCTTTCTTT
TRBD2	once	TRBV11-2	TRBJ2-1	CASSLEGLAGSNEQFF	TGTGCCAGCAGCTTAGAGGGGTTAGCGGGAAGCAATGAGCAGTTCTTC